The rows below give T cell receptor beta chains drawn from one sample of a study of cytomegalovirus exposure and HLA in healthy donors. Profiled with immunoSEQ multiplex PCR; TCRdb holds only in-frame clones, not every one. Here the sample spans more than 95,000 clones, roughly four fifths being singletons. The sample consisted of PBMCs. These TCRs come from a woman aged 45 to 65 in good health and CMV-seropositive. CDR3s include the opening cysteine and the closing phenylalanine or tryptophan. Fields, in order: J gene, clone size, V gene, D gene, CDR3 protein, CDR3 DNA. D genes are given only for firm matches. Not every row has a clone size; where given, it reads once, few, many or a size class.

TRBJ1-6 | NA | TRBV27 | NA | CASSPNNSPLHF | TGTGCCAGCAGTCCAAATAATTCACCCCTCCACTTT
TRBJ2-5 | NA | TRBV7-9 | NA | CASSSLGLQETQYF | TGTGCCAGCAGCTCACTGGGGCTCCAAGAGACCCAGTACTTC
TRBJ1-1 | once | TRBV29-1 | NA | CSAAVLLNTEAFF | TGCAGCGCCGCGGTGCTCCTGAACACTGAAGCTTTCTTT
TRBJ2-7 | NA | TRBV5-5 | TRBD2 | CASGSTWGGAYEQYF | TGTGCCAGCGGTTCGACTTGGGGGGGGGCCTACGAGCAGTACTTC
TRBJ1-5 | NA | TRBV6-6 | TRBD1 | CASSYSGQGSNQPQHF | TGTGCCAGCAGTTACTCGGGACAGGGGAGCAATCAGCCCCAGCATTTT
TRBJ1-2 | NA | TRBV19 | NA | CASSIVWDKLYGYTF | TGTGCCAGTAGTATAGTTTGGGACAAACTCTATGGCTACACCTTC
TRBJ1-6 | NA | TRBV6-1 | TRBD1 | CASTTGGNSPLHF | TGTGCCAGCACGACAGGGGGCAATTCACCCCTCCACTTT
TRBJ2-5 | NA | TRBV7-9 | NA | CASSLDASRVETQYF | TGTGCCAGCAGCTTAGACGCCTCGCGGGTAGAGACCCAGTACTTC
TRBJ2-7 | NA | TRBV28 | TRBD2 | CASNPSSGGEGEQYF | TGTGCCAGCAATCCGTCCAGCGGGGGGGAGGGCGAGCAGTACTTC
TRBJ2-1 | NA | TRBV10-3 | NA | CAITGNYNEQFF | TGTGCCATCACAGGGAACTACAATGAGCAGTTCTTC
TRBJ2-7 | NA | TRBV27 | NA | CASSRGGREQYF | TGTGCCAGCTCAAGGGGAGGAAGGGAGCAGTACTTC
TRBJ2-1 | NA | TRBV23-1 | NA | CASSQSEGRAPYNEQFF | TGCGCCAGCAGTCAAAGTGAAGGCAGGGCGCCCTACAATGAGCAGTTCTTC
TRBJ2-5 | few | TRBV7-9 | NA | CASSSGQIQETQYF | TGTGCCAGCAGCTCAGGACAGATACAAGAGACCCAGTACTTC
TRBJ1-2 | NA | TRBV5-6 | NA | CASSLGGFNYGYTF | TGTGCCAGCAGCTTGGGAGGGTTCAACTATGGCTACACCTTC
TRBJ2-7 | NA | TRBV18 | TRBD2 | CASSQGSSAGGFYEQYF | TGTGCCAGCTCACAGGGGAGCTCGGCGGGGGGATTCTACGAGCAGTACTTC
TRBJ2-1 | NA | TRBV6-5 | TRBD2 | CASSPLSGGGNEQFF | TGTGCCAGCAGTCCATTAAGCGGGGGAGGTAATGAGCAGTTCTTC
TRBJ1-3 | NA | TRBV5-1 | TRBD1 | CASSDGTGGYTIYF | TGCGCCAGCAGCGACGGGACAGGGGGTTACACCATATATTTT
TRBJ2-2 | medium-sized | TRBV28 | NA | CASSLEVFGELFF | TGTGCCAGCAGTTTGGAGGTTTTCGGGGAGCTGTTTTTT
TRBJ1-4 | NA | TRBV7-2 | TRBD1 | CASSPANWTGRATNEKLFF | TGTGCCAGCAGCCCAGCAAACTGGACAGGAAGAGCAACTAATGAAAAACTGTTTTTT
TRBJ2-7 | NA | TRBV19 | NA | CATQGASGEQYF | TGTGCCACCCAAGGGGCGAGTGGCGAGCAGTACTTC
TRBJ2-7 | NA | TRBV2 | TRBD2 | CASSESVTSGEYEQYF | TGTGCCAGCAGTGAATCCGTGACTAGCGGTGAATACGAGCAGTACTTC
TRBJ1-4 | NA | TRBV2 | NA | CASNPGTNEKLFF | TGTGCCAGCAACCCCGGGACTAATGAAAAACTGTTTTTT
TRBJ1-6 | NA | TRBV14 | NA | CASSQARAAYNSPLHF | TGTGCCAGCAGCCAAGCGAGGGCCGCCTATAATTCACCCCTCCACTTT
TRBJ1-6 | NA | TRBV7-2 | TRBD1 | CASSLAGQGSFSPLHF | TGTGCCAGCAGCTTAGCGGGACAGGGATCATTTTCACCCCTTCACTTT
TRBJ1-5 | few | TRBV19 | TRBD1 | CASSRIGQVDQPQHF | TGTGCCAGTAGTAGGATTGGACAGGTAGATCAGCCCCAGCATTTT
TRBJ2-5 | NA | TRBV28 | TRBD2 | CASSFSGSGGRETQYF | TGTGCCAGCAGTTTTAGTGGGTCGGGGGGGCGGGAGACCCAGTACTTC
TRBJ2-5 | NA | TRBV4-2 | TRBD2 | CASSQGPAGGAETQYF | TGTGCCAGCAGCCAAGGCCCAGCGGGGGGGGCAGAGACCCAGTACTTC
TRBJ1-1 | few | TRBV6-6 | TRBD1 | CASRLQGAEAFF | TGTGCCAGCAGACTACAGGGGGCGGAAGCTTTCTTT
TRBJ2-7 | NA | TRBV5-1 | TRBD1 | CASSLAGTVYEQYF | TGCGCCAGCAGCTTGGCCGGGACAGTTTACGAGCAGTACTTC
TRBJ2-2 | NA | TRBV5-1 | NA | CASSLGQRRTGELFF | TGCGCCAGCAGTTTAGGACAGAGACGCACCGGGGAGCTGTTTTTT
TRBJ2-2 | NA | TRBV7-9 | TRBD2 | CASSLEGLANTGELFF | TGTGCCAGCAGCTTAGAAGGACTAGCAAACACCGGGGAGCTGTTTTTT
TRBJ1-2 | NA | TRBV2 | TRBD1 | CASSSGTGILYGYTF | TGTGCCAGCAGCAGCGGGACAGGGATTCTCTATGGCTACACCTTC
TRBJ1-1 | NA | TRBV27 | NA | CASSSQGSEAFF | TGTGCCAGCAGTTCCCAGGGGTCTGAAGCTTTCTTT